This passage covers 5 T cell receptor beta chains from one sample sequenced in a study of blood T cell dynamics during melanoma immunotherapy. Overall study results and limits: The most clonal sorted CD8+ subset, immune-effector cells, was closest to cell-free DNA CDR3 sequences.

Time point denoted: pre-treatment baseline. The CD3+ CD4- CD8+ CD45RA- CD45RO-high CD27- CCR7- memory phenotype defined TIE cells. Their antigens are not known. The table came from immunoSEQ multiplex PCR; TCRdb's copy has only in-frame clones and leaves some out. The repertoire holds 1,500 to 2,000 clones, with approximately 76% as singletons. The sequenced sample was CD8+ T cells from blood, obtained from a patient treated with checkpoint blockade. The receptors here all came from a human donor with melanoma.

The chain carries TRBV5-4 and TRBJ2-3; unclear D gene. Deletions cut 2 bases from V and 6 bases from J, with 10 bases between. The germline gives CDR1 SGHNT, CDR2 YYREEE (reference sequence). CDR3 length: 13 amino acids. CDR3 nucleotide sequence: TGTGCCAGCAGCTTACCCCCGCCGGATACGCAGTATTTT. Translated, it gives CASSLPPPDTQYF.

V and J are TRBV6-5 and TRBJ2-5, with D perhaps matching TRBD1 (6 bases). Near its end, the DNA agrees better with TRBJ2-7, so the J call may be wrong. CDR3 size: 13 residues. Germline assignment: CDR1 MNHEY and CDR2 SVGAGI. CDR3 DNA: TGTGCCAGCAGTGGGCAGGGGACCTACGAGCAGTACTTC. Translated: CASSGQGTYEQYF.

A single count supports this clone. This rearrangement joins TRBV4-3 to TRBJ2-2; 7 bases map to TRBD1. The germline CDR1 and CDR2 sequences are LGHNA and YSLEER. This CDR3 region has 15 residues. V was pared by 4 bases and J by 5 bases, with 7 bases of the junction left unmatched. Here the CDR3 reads CASSPSTGSTGELFF. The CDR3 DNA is TGCGCCAGCAGCCCTTCGACAGGGAGTACCGGGGAGCTGTTTTTT.

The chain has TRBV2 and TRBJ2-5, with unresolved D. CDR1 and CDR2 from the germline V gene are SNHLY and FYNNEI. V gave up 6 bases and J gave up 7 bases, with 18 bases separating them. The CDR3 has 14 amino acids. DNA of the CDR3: TGTGCCAGCAGCGACCCATCGAATACGGGGACCCAGTACTTC. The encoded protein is CASSDPSNTGTQYF. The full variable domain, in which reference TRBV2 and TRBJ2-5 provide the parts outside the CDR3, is EPEVTQTPSHQVTQMGQEVILRCVPISNHLYFYWYRQILGQKVEFLVSFYNNEISEKSEIFDDQFSVERPDGSNFTLKIRSTKLEDSAMYFCASSDPSNTGTQYFGPGTRLLVL.

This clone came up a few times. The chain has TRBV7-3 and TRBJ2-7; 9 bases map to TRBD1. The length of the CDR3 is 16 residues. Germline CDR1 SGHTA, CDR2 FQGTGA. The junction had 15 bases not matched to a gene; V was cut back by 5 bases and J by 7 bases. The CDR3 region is CASSPQPGQGLVEQYF. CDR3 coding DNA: TGTGCCAGCAGCCCCCAACCGGGACAGGGTCTTGTAGAGCAGTACTTC.